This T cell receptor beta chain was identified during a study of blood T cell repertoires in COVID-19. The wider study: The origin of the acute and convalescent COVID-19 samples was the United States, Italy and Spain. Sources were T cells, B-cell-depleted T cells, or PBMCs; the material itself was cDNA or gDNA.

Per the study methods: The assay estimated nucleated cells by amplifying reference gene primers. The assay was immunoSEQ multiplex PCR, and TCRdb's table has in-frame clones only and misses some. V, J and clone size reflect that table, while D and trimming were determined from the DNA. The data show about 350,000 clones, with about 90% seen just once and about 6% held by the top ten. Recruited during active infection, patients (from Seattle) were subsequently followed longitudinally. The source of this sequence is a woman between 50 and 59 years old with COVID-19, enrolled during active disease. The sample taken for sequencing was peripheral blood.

Here the CDR3 reads CASSQPGSSSRYTF. DNA of the CDR3: TGTGCCAGCAGCCAACCAGGATCCTCCTCTCGCTACACCTTC. This rearrangement joins TRBV3-1 (or the pseudogene TRBV3-2) to TRBJ1-2, with D uncertain. This CDR3 is built from 14 residues. Trimming stripped 2 bases from V and 9 bases from J, with 16 bases between. Germline lookup yields CDR1 LGHDT and CDR2 YNNKEL (reference sequence).